This paragraph covers one T cell receptor beta chain sequence. The antigen this receptor binds is unknown. The input lacks base qualities; no much larger clone sits a single base away. TCR libraries were constructed from 350 to 400 ng RNA using the Immunoverse kit, and molecular barcoded adaptors covering alpha/delta and beta/gamma chains were employed. The same RNA used for transcriptome sequencing was used for TCR library preparation. An Illumina HiSeq 4000 with 2 x 150 cycles was used to sequence the TCR libraries. Regarding the original processing steps: With MiXCR, TCR reads were aligned to human V, D, J and C references and assembled into CDR3 clonotypes, with quality filtering and error correction included. The tcR package in R was used for analysis of clonotype counts and gene usage diversity. For inspection of raw mapping reads, RNA-seq reads were mapped by STAR aligner version 2.5.3a onto GRCh37 of the human genome. IR-seq fastq files were randomly downsampled with Seqtk 1.3 to test the effect of sequencing depth on detected clonotypes. TCRdb applied fastp at Q25 and MiXCR to the public reads, then kept only in-frame beta chains. Identical CDR3 protein sequences are pooled into one entry, listed with their most common genes and DNA. Clone size and V and J calls follow TCRdb, not the original study. The sample table records 100,000 to 150,000 distinct CDR3 sequences; less than 15% of these occur just once. Around 8.2% of the sample is taken by the ten largest.

The CDR3 sequence holds 14 residues, the cysteine and phenylalanine included. The retained sequence is limited to the CDR3, 42 bases, with the frame set at the first base. The trim is 4 bases for V and 8 bases for J, with a gap of 15 bases between the germline ends. CDR1 SGHNT and CDR2 YENEEA were looked up in the germline V gene. The sample originates from a study of read filtering for tumor transcriptome and immune sequencing (TCRdb year 2020). The study in broad terms: The cohort consisted of 17 to 20 male and roughly 13 female patients, with a mean age of approximately 70 years and an age range of about 40 to 85. After DNase treatment, whole-transcriptome libraries were prepared using the TruSeq RNA Access Library Prep Kit. Using the same bone marrow samples, the study compared TCR repertoires obtained by targeted immune repertoire sequencing with those obtained by bulk whole-transcriptome sequencing. Under revised international staging, about 8 patients fell into R-ISS I, approximately 15 into R-ISS II and more than five into R-ISS III. As a main aim, a read-filtering strategy for immune repertoire data was addressed, with the specific question being whether clonotypes supported by a single read should be removed. Per sample, about 4.05 to 10.27 million TCR-region mapped reads were obtained with IR-seq, compared with only about 80 to 1,400 with RNA-seq. Beyond this particular receptor, the publication reports: Single-read clonotypes made up around 86% of clonotypes but only approximately 3.5% of total reads in IR-seq, compared with just under 75% of clonotypes and around 45% of reads in RNA-seq. The sorted CD138-negative fraction was composed of a mixed bone marrow immune population rather than of purified T cells. Compared with RNA-seq, IR-seq captured clonotypes at much greater depth and more reliably, and a smaller IR-seq throughput was enough to identify most of the shared clonotypes. The correlation between IR-seq and RNA-seq shared clonotype proportions rose when single-read clonotypes were removed.

Every patient had bone marrow sampled at the time of active disease. Isolation of bone marrow mononuclear cells was performed by Ficoll-Hypaque density gradient centrifugation. Myeloma plasma cells were removed and CD138-negative cells were obtained by negative selection following labeling with CD138 magnetic microbeads on a MACS separator. Purity of the isolated cells was checked by flow cytometry on an Attune NxT using CD138 antibodies. Total RNA was extracted using TRIzol reagent and was quantified on a NanoDrop spectrophotometer. For each patient, the CD138-negative bone marrow sample underwent paired RNA-seq and IR-seq.

The TCR originated in a donor aged 40 or older with multiple myeloma. The chain was built from TRBV11-3 and TRBJ2-1; matching of 6 bases hints at TRBD2 as the D gene. Input material: a population of CD138-negative cells sorted from bone marrow. The cell subset or site label of this sample denotes: bone marrow mononuclear cells depleted of CD138+ plasma/myeloma cells by negative magnetic selection. At the DNA level, the sequence is TGTGCCAGCAGCTCAATAGCGGAAGTCTATGAGCAGTTCTTC. The encoded protein is CASSSIAEVYEQFF. The entire variable domain, with the stretches around the CDR3 drawn from the reference TRBV11-3 and TRBJ2-1 proteins, is EAGVVQSPRYKIIEKKQPVAFWCNPISGHNTLYWYLQNLGQGPELLIRYENEEAVDDSQLPKDRFSAERLKGVDSTLKIQPAELGDSAVYLCASSSIAEVYEQFFGPGTRLTVL.